This TCR beta chain was identified in a study of neoadjuvant anti-PD-1 for oral cavity cancer. Study findings and constraints: Only a few patients per response group were TCR-analyzed; validation needed. Post-treatment tumors with larger preexisting clones showed more shrinkage.

A note on this clone: Its antigen is not identified.

Time point: after neoadjuvant nivolumab, at surgical resection. Profiling relied on immunoSEQ multiplex PCR, and the TCRdb table lists in-frame clones only, not all of them. The sample holds about 24,000 clones; approximately 26% are singletons and the top ten take 16%. The sample here was tumor tissue, taken after nivolumab (anti-PD-1) treatment. The clonotype was recovered from a person between 40 and 80 years old with oral cavity squamous cell carcinoma.

Written as DNA, the CDR3 is TGTGCCAGCAGTGCGGGGCATGAGAACACCGGGGAGCTGTTTTTT. Translation gives CASSAGHENTGELFF. The chain has TRBV25-1 and TRBJ2-2; perhaps D is TRBD1 or TRBD2 (5 bases each). V lost 4 bases to trimming and J lost 1 base, with 10 bases between them. Germline V gene data show CDR1 as MGHDK and CDR2 as SYGVNS. The CDR3 loop spans 15 amino acids.